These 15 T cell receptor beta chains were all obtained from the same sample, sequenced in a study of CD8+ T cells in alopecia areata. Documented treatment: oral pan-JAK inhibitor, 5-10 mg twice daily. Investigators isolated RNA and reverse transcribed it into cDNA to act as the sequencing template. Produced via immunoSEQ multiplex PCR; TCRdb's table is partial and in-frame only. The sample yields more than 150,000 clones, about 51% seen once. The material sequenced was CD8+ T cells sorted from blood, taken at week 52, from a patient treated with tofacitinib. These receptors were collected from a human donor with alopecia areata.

The CDR3 DNA reads as TGCGCCAGTGCAGGGGGATCGATTGATGGCTACACCTTC. This encodes CASAGGSIDGYTF. The J gene is TRBJ1-2, the V gene TRBV5-1; 7 bases agree with TRBD1. CDR1 SGHRS and CDR2 YFSETQ come from the germline V gene. V shed 8 bases, J shed 6 bases, and the junction held 10 bases outside the gene matches. The CDR3 loop spans 13 amino acids.

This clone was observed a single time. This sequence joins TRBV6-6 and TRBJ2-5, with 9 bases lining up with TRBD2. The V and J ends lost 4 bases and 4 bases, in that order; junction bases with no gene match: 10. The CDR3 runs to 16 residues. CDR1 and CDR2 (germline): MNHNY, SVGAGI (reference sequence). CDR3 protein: CASSSVTSGLSETQYF. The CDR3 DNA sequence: TGTGCCAGCAGTTCCGTGACTAGCGGTCTATCAGAGACCCAGTACTTC.

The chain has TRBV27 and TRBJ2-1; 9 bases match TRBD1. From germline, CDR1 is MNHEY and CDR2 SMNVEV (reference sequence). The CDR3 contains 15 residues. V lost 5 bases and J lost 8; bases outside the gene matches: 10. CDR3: CASSLVGTGTDEQFF. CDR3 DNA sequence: TGTGCCAGCAGTCTAGTTGGGACAGGGACGGATGAGCAGTTCTTC.

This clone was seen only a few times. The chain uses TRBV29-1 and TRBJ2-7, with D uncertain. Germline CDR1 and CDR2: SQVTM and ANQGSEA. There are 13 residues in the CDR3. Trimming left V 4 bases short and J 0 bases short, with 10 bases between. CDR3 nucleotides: TGCAGCGTTGTTGGACGGACCTCCTACGAGCAGTACTTC. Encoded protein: CSVVGRTSYEQYF.

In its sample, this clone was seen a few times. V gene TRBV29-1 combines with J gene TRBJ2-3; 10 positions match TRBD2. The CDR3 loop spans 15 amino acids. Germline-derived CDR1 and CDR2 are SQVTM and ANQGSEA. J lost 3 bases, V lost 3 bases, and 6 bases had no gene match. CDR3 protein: CSVERVAGGTDTQYF. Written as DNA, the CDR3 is TGCAGCGTTGAGAGGGTAGCGGGGGGTACAGATACGCAGTATTTT.

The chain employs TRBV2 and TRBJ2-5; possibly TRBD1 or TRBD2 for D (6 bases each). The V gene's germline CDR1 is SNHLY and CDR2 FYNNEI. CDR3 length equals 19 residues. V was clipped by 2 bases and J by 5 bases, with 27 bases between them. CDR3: CASSELQGTEDGSGETQYF. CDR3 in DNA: TGTGCCAGCAGTGAACTACAGGGTACAGAAGACGGCAGCGGGGAGACCCAGTACTTC.

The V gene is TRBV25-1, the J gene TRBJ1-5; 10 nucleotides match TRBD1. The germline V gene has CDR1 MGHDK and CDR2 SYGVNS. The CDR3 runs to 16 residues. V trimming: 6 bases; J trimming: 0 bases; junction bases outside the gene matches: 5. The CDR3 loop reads CASRKGQGYSNQPQHF. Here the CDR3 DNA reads TGTGCCAGCAGGAAGGGACAGGGGTATAGCAATCAGCCCCAGCATTTT.

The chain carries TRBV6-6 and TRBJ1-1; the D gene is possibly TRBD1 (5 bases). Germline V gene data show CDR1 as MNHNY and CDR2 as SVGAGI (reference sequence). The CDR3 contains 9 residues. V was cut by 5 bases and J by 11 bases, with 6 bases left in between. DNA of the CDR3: TGTGCCAGCAGTCCAGGGGCTTTCTTT. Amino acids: CASSPGAFF.

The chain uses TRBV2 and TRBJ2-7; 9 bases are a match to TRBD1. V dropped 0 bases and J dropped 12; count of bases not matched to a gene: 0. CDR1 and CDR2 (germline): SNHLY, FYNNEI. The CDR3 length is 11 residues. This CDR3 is CASSEAGQGYF. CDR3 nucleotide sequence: TGTGCCAGCAGTGAAGCGGGACAGGGGTACTTC. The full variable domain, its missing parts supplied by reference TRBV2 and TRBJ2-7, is EPEVTQTPSHQVTQMGQEVILRCVPISNHLYFYWYRQILGQKVEFLVSFYNNEISEKSEIFDDQFSVERPDGSNFTLKIRSTKLEDSAMYFCASSEAGQGYFGPGTRLTVT.

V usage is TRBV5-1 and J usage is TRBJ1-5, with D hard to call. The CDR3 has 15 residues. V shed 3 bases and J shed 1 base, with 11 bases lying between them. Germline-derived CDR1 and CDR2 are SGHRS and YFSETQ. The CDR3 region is CASSSGEGSNQPQHF. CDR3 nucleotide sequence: TGCGCCAGCAGCTCTGGGGAAGGGAGCAATCAGCCCCAGCATTTT.

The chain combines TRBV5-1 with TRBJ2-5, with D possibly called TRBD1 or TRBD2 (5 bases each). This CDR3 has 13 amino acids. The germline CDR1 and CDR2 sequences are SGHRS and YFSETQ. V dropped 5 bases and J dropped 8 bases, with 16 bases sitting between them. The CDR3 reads CASRLDEGLTQYF. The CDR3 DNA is TGCGCCAGCAGACTAGACGAGGGGCTAACCCAGTACTTC.

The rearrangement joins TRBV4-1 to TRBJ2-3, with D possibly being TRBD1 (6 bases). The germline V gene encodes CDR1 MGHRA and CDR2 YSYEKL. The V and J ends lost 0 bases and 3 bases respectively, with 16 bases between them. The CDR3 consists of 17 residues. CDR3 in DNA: TGCGCCAGCAGCCAAGATCCCCCAGGGACAAGAACAGATACGCAGTATTTT. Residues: CASSQDPPGTRTDTQYF.

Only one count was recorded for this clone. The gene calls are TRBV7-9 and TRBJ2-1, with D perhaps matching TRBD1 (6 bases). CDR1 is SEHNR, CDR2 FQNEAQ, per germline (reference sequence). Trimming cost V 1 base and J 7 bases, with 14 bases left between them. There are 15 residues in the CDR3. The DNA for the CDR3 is TGTGCCAGCAGCTTAGACGGCAGGGGCGGGAATGAGCAGTTCTTC. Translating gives CASSLDGRGGNEQFF.

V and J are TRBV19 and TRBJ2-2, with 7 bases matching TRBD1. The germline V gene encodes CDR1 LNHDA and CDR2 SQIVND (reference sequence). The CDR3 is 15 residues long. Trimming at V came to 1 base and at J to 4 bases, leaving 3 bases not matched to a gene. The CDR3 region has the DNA TGTGCCAGTAGTATAGTAGGGGGCAGCACCGGGGAGCTGTTTTTT. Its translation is CASSIVGGSTGELFF.

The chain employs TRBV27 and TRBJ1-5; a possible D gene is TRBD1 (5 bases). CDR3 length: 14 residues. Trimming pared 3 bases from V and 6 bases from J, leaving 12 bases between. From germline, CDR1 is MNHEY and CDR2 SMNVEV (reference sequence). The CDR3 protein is CASSFGGGGQPQHF. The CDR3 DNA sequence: TGTGCCAGCAGTTTTGGCGGGGGAGGTCAGCCCCAGCATTTT.